This TCR beta chain was obtained from a study of cytomegalovirus exposure and HLA in healthy donors (dated by TCRdb to the late 2010s). For the study in its entirety: An earlier analysis of some 620 of the donors reported approximately 300 Gb of sequence data and some 110 million unique TCR beta sequences obtained from approximately 180 million T cells. The study aimed to test whether signatures of past pathogen exposure could be identified by cataloging public T cell receptors. The T cell repertoires of 670 or so subjects were profiled by immunosequencing and related to cytomegalovirus serostatus. The number of donors typed differed by locus, with 629-630 for A, B, C, DRB1 and DQB1, around 520 for DQA1, 600 to 610 for DPA1, and roughly 450 for DPB1. To study patterns of TCR occurrence, a later analysis re-analyzed previously published TCR beta repertoires from several hundred donors and added high-resolution HLA genotyping. In a later genetic analysis, genome-wide SNP genotypes for about three fifths of the 666 donors were used, and that subset was treated as a discovery cohort. Donor age, sex, ethnicity and CMV serostatus were collected together with the repertoire data. An earlier analysis of some 500 of the donors applied high-throughput TCR beta sequencing to assess whether each TCR beta V gene segment acted as functional or pseudogenic. Rather than using new phenotypic data, the later analysis identified candidate immune exposures from TCR beta sequences and from how often those sequences occurred across donors. Every discovery cohort repertoire had been produced on one sequencing platform. A few DR-DQ haplotypes were treated as single units for association and clustering because of strong linkage in the cohort. HLA typing covered class I and class II loci at four-digit resolution. Roughly 300 gigabases of sequencing data and tens of millions of unique TCR sequences were included in an early release covering roughly 700 HLA-typed donors. Among the roughly 400 genotyped donors, approximately 76% belonged to the genetic ancestry cluster associated with self-reported Caucasian donors. High-throughput TCR immunosequencing, statistical association of individual TCRs with disease status, and machine learning were combined to predict cytomegalovirus infection status. In addition to the first cohort of 666 subjects, a separate validation cohort of 130 or so different subjects was used. On average, around 240,000 unique TCR beta nucleotide sequences were sequenced per donor among roughly 430 genotyped donors of the cohort, with roughly 18% of those sequences being non-productive. Broader findings and caveats from the paper: Immune exposure information for the cohort was limited to CMV serostatus. In this cohort, only TCR beta chains were sequenced, and detectable features were limited by the absence of alpha or paired-chain data. Linkage disequilibrium might explain the correlated functional status among segregating V segments, but an unknown experimental factor could not be excluded. Compared with the roughly 710-donor mean, donors in an Asian-associated ancestry cluster had fewer N-insertions in productive TCRs, according to a later genetic analysis. When HLA alleles, especially DR and DQ, strongly co-occurred, attributing TCR associations to individual alleles was difficult. In an earlier analysis of approximately 590 of the donors, most TCR beta V segments appeared in productive rearrangements about 87% or about 30% of the time, broadly matching IMGT annotations. Across donors, most TCR sequences were observed very rarely, whereas some public TCRs were present in many individuals. A group of highly shared sequence variants was considered likely to be a technical artifact of the sequencing pipeline. Sequencing depth was assumed to be roughly uniform across donors in the presence/absence analyses, though that assumption may not hold. According to a later analysis, TCR association rates differed among HLA loci, with DRB1 alleles showing the most associated TCRs and HLA-C alleles showing the fewest. A few of the identified cytomegalovirus-associated TCR beta chains were confirmed in vitro to be specific for cytomegalovirus antigens. Because counts were too low, about 18 rarely observed V segments, including chromosome 9 orphons, were excluded from the earlier analysis of 587 of the donors. A later analysis associated about 18,000 TCR beta sequences with specific HLA alleles at a false discovery rate of 0.05. Because some donors lacked HLA typing at each locus, the association tests relied only on the typed subset. V-gene and J-gene trimming of TCR beta chains was associated with a missense DCLRE1C variant in a later genetic analysis, and the association was replicated in an independent cohort. In a later analysis, HLA-associated TCR beta chains were found to be more clonally expanded and to have lower generation probabilities than equally common non-associated chains. A later analysis reported that several top co-occurrence clusters appeared linked to parvovirus B19, influenza, CMV and Epstein-Barr virus. The classifier was reported to diagnose cytomegalovirus status with high specificity and sensitivity in both the original and validation cohorts. Most CMV-associated TCR beta chains appeared to be HLA-restricted in a later analysis, and the HLA associations seemed to be driven largely by CMV exposure. According to the authors, the approach could potentially be generalized to other disease states and immunological phenotypes. A further reported finding was that TCR beta sequences accurately predicted the HLA-A and HLA-B alleles for most subjects in the first cohort. In the study, around 150 TCR beta chains were listed as associated with cytomegalovirus.

Receptor amplification or capture employed the immunoSEQ multiplex PCR assay. The multiplex PCR relied on a mix of 60 forward primers for TCR Vbeta segments and 13 reverse primers for TCR Jbeta segments. A multiplex PCR assay on genomic DNA amplified the CDR3 region of rearranged TCR beta genes. The amplified TCR beta libraries were sequenced on the Illumina HiSeq System as 87-base-pair reads. On the study's bioinformatics: A later analysis counted tens of millions of unique TCR beta chains across the roughly 700 repertoires, and 9 million to 14 million of these chains were shared by at least two donors. Raw reads were error-corrected and collapsed into unique sequences with a nearest-neighbor algorithm that merged closely related sequences to remove PCR and sequencing errors. V, D and J gene segments were assigned by aligning CDR3 sequences to IMGT reference sequences. Each retained sequence needed at least a six-nucleotide match to both a V gene segment and a J gene segment. Rearrangements were called productive when the CDR3 lacked stop codons and stayed in frame with V and J; all others were non-productive. Following IMGT convention, CDR3 was defined as the stretch from the second conserved V-encoded cysteine to the conserved J-encoded phenylalanine. The earlier analysis of around 640 of the donors excluded sequences that lacked an unambiguous match to a single V gene segment. An earlier analysis of 587 of the donors called V segments functional above 56.7% productive rearrangements and segregating when the between-donor standard deviation exceeded 5%. A statistical classification framework was built for diagnosing cytomegalovirus status from the catalog of TCR beta chain sequences. V and J gene assignment, in a later analysis, came from comparing TCR nucleotide sequences with IMGT/GENE-DB human TR gene sequences. The TCRdist pipeline was used in a later analysis to assign CDR3 sequences and most-parsimonious VDJ recombination scenarios. In a later analysis, each TCR beta chain was defined by its CDR3 amino acid sequence together with its V-gene family, and reads without a unique V-gene family were excluded. To address suspected cross-contamination and a sequencing artifact, a later analysis removed 592 highly shared, low-generation-probability nucleotide sequences. In a later analysis, a clonal expansion index for each public chain was calculated from normalized within-repertoire ranks of inferred template counts. In a later analysis, generation probabilities were computed using a VDJ recombination model fitted to out-of-frame rearrangements, and the results were checked against IGoR. A later analysis scored TCR-TCR, TCR-HLA and TCR-CMV co-occurrence with hypergeometric tests, applying a repertoire-size bias correction to TCR pairs. A later analysis estimated false discovery rates by permuting HLA or CMV assignments 20 times. In a later analysis, co-occurring TCRs were grouped using DBSCAN, with TCRdist sequence similarity added in when clustering inside HLA-allele-positive subsets. For co-occurrence clustering, repertoires with fewer than 30,000 or more than 120,000 public chains were excluded, along with several repertoires with anomalous nucleotide sharing. Held by TCRdb, this immuneACCESS table contains in-frame sequences only and omits some clones. Under half of the omission traces to an unresolved V gene where checked; the cause of the rest is unknown. The DNA was the basis for D and trimming; V, J and clone size are from that table. This sample comprises approximately 120,000 clones, 70% to 85% of them detected only once. Jointly, the top ten make up roughly 13% of the sample.

In total, roughly 710 healthy bone marrow donors made up the cohort. At the time of sampling, every cohort member was nominally healthy, though immune exposures that went unrecorded were likely present. The donor tested CMV seropositive, placing the donor among the approximately 310 seropositive members of the cohort. A peripheral blood sample was collected from each donor, and TCR beta sequencing was performed on peripheral blood mononuclear cells. Genomic DNA extraction from the blood cell samples was performed with the Qiagen DNeasy Blood Extraction Kit. Details on this clone: There is no known antigen for this receptor. One base away there is no much larger clone; base qualities are not given.

This sequence was found in a woman aged 40 to 50 in good health and CMV-seropositive. The source material was PBMCs.

The sequence in DNA is TGTGCCAGCTCACCATCCCCGGGACTAAACACCGGGGAGCTGTTTTTT. It encodes CASSPSPGLNTGELFF. The receptor chain draws on TRBV18 and TRBJ2-2; 7 bases in between match TRBD2. Inclusive of the bounding cysteine and phenylalanine, the CDR3 is 16 residues long. Just CDR3 DNA is preserved here, 48 bases in frame from base 1. The germline V and J ends show losses of 2 bases and 2 bases respectively, and no gene match explains 5 bases of the junction. Looking up the germline V gene yields CDR1 KGHSH and CDR2 LQKENI.